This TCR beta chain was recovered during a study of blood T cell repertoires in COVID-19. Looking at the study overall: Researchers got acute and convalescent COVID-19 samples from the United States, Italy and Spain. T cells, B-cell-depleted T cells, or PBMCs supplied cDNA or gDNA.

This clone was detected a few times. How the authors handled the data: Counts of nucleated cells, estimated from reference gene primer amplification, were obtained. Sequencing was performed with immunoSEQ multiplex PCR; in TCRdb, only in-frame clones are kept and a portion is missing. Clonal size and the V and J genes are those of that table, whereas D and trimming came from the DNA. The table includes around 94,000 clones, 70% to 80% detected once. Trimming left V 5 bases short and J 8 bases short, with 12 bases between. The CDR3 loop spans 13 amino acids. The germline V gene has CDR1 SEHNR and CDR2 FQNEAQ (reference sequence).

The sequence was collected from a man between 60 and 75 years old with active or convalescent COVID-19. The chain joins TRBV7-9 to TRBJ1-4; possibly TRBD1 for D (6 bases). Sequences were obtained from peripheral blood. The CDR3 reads CASSLGGGEKLFF. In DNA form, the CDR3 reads TGTGCCAGCAGCCTTGGCGGGGGCGAAAAACTGTTTTTT.